The 18 T cell receptor beta chains reported below all come from one sample, sequenced in a study of breast tumors, draining lymph nodes, adjacent tissues. MiXCR, applied by TCRdb to the multiplex PCR reads, yields one record per CDR3 protein. The sample shows about 25,000 distinct CDR3 sequences, approximately 23% of them seen only once. Sequencing input: breast tumor tissue. Receptor source: a female donor with breast cancer. Some clones in this sample may be carry-over from other donors' samples.

This clonotype was recorded many times. J is TRBJ2-5 and V is TRBV20-1, with 10 bases aligning to TRBD2. The CDR3 length is 15 residues. Per germline, CDR1 DFQATT and CDR2 SNEGSKA (reference sequence). Germline trimming cut 6 bases from V and 5 bases from J; bases unmatched to any gene: 12. The CDR3 reads CSAGGASGRSETQYF. In DNA, the CDR3 is TGCAGTGCAGGGGGGGCTAGCGGGAGAAGCGAGACCCAGTACTTC.

This clonotype occurred many times. J is TRBJ1-2 and V is TRBV6-5; D call uncertain. V was trimmed by 0 bases and J by 3 bases, leaving 14 bases between them. The CDR3 is 16 residues long. CDR1 is MNHEY and CDR2 is SVGAGI in the germline V gene. The CDR3 nucleotides read TGTGCCAGCAGTTACTCGTATCGGCCAGACGACTATGGCTACACCTTC. This translates into CASSYSYRPDDYGYTF.

By share, this clonotype ranks as medium-sized (0.01 to 0.1%). The gene calls are TRBV7-8 and TRBJ2-5; D unclear. The CDR3 has 13 residues. V lost 7 bases and J lost 4, with 13 bases in between. The V gene's germline CDR1 is SGHVS and CDR2 FQNEAQ. The CDR3 loop is CASTHSEGETQYF. The CDR3 nucleotides are TGTGCCAGCACCCACTCCGAAGGAGAGACCCAGTACTTC.

The chain is built from TRBV3-1 and TRBJ1-2; possible D gene TRBD1, 5 bases. Germline CDR1 LGHDT, CDR2 YNNKEL (reference sequence). Trimming stripped 4 bases from V and 8 bases from J, with 17 bases between. The CDR3 has 14 residues. The CDR3 protein is CASSPFTGPGGYTF. In DNA form, the CDR3 reads TGTGCCAGCAGCCCTTTTACGGGGCCCGGCGGCTACACCTTC.

This clonotype showed up many times. The J gene is TRBJ2-1, the V gene TRBV11-2, with 8 nucleotides matching TRBD2. Germline values: CDR1 SGHAT, CDR2 FQNNGV. V shed 1 base and J 3 bases; nucleotides not matched to a gene: 2. The CDR3 spans 15 residues. Here the CDR3 reads CASSLAGGVYNEQFF. CDR3 nucleotide sequence: TGTGCCAGCAGCTTAGCGGGAGGGGTCTACAATGAGCAGTTCTTC.

This clonotype is medium-sized in the sample. V gene TRBV24-1 combines with J gene TRBJ2-1; 7 bases agree with TRBD1. CDR1 and CDR2 from the germline V gene are KGHDR and SFDVKD. This CDR3 contains 16 residues. The trim removed 3 bases at V and 10 bases at J, leaving 14 bases unmatched. The CDR3 coding sequence is TGTGCCACCAGTGATCCCCTTGACAGGGTGGGCGAAGAGCAGTTCTTC. This encodes CATSDPLDRVGEEQFF.

This clonotype was observed many times. This sequence joins TRBV6-5 and TRBJ2-3, with 10 bases matching TRBD2. This CDR3 has 15 amino acids. With 5 bases clipped from V and 1 base from J, the junction kept 3 bases outside the gene matches. CDR1 and CDR2 (germline): MNHEY, SVGAGI. CDR3 in amino acids: CASSSSGRRTDTQYF. The CDR3 nucleotides read TGTGCCAGCAGTAGTAGCGGGAGGCGCACAGATACGCAGTATTTT.

This clonotype qualifies as medium-sized. V gene TRBV5-1 combines with J gene TRBJ1-6; D unclear. The CDR3 length is 15 residues. CDR1 and CDR2 (germline): SGHRS, YFSETQ. With 0 bases removed from V and 8 bases from J, the gap between germline ends came to 12 bases. CDR3 in amino acids: CASSLAGPTDSPLHF. The CDR3 DNA sequence: TGCGCCAGCAGCTTGGCCGGTCCCACGGATTCACCCCTCCACTTT.

As regards this clonotype: This sequence may be a read error, since a much larger clone differs from it by one base. The chain carries TRBV27 and TRBJ2-7, with D unresolved. The CDR3 has 13 residues. Germline CDR1 is MNHEY and CDR2 is SMNVEV (reference sequence). Trimming shortened V by 10 bases and J by 1 base, and 14 bases separated the two germline ends. The CDR3 DNA reads as TGTGCCACCCAGAGCAGCCTTTCCTACGAGCAGTACTTC. It codes for CATQSSLSYEQYF.

The CDR3 coding sequence is TGTGCCAGCAGCTTACAGGGGGGAGGGACCGAGCAGTACTTC. Amino acid sequence: CASSLQGGGTEQYF. The gene calls are TRBV7-9 and TRBJ2-7, with D perhaps matching TRBD1 or TRBD2 (7 bases each). The CDR3 is 14 amino acids. V lost 2 bases and J lost 6, with 14 bases in between. Germline CDR1 SEHNR, CDR2 FQNEAQ (reference sequence).

This clonotype showed up many times. This chain joins TRBV28 and TRBJ2-7; D perhaps matches TRBD2 (7 bases). V gave up 4 bases and J gave up 1 base, with 17 bases separating them. Germline V CDR1 and CDR2: MDHEN, SYDVKM. The CDR3 loop spans 16 amino acids. The CDR3 DNA reads TGTGCCAGCAGTTCCCCTCAGGGGAGGGGGTCCTACGAGCAGTACTTC. Protein product: CASSSPQGRGSYEQYF.

This clonotype occurred many times. The V gene is TRBV2, the J gene TRBJ1-4, with 7 bases aligning to TRBD1. The J segment lost 5 bases and the V segment lost 7 bases, leaving 10 bases of the junction unmatched. Germline V gene lookup returns CDR1 SNHLY and CDR2 FYNNEI. The CDR3 is 15 amino acids. This chain's CDR3 is CASTRYPTGNEKLFF. The CDR3 region has the DNA TGTGCCAGCACCCGCTACCCGACAGGGAATGAAAAACTGTTTTTT.

At least ten counts were recorded for this clonotype. V and J are TRBV28 and TRBJ1-2; D perhaps matches TRBD1 (5 bases). The CDR3 contains 14 residues. The germline gives CDR1 MDHEN, CDR2 SYDVKM. The V end was cut by 8 bases, the J end by 0 bases, with 13 bases between. The CDR3 loop is CASAPDTTNYGYTF. The CDR3 nucleotides read TGTGCCAGCGCTCCGGACACTACTAACTATGGCTACACCTTC.

This clonotype was recorded at least ten times. The chain couples TRBV6-5 to TRBJ2-1, with 10 bases lining up with TRBD1. The CDR3 contains 15 residues. Germline lookup yields CDR1 MNHEY and CDR2 SVGAGI. V lost 5 bases, J lost 3 bases, and 4 bases stayed unmatched. In nucleotides, the CDR3 is TGTGCCAGCAGTAAGGACAGGGGGATCTACAATGAGCAGTTCTTC. This gives the protein CASSKDRGIYNEQFF.

This clonotype has at least ten counts. The rearrangement uses TRBV20-1 and TRBJ2-7; tentatively, D is TRBD2 (6 bases). The CDR3 runs 17 residues. Germline V gene data show CDR1 as DFQATT and CDR2 as SNEGSKA (reference sequence). V was cut by 0 bases and J by 2 bases, with 20 bases left in between. The chain's CDR3 is CSAREDTWGVHPYEQYF. The DNA of the CDR3 is TGCAGTGCTAGAGAAGATACGTGGGGGGTTCACCCCTACGAGCAGTACTTC.

This clonotype has at least ten counts. The CDR3 protein is CAWSVEETQYF. The CDR3 nucleotides read TGTGCCTGGAGTGTGGAAGAGACCCAGTACTTC. The genes are TRBV30 and TRBJ2-5; the D is unclear. The CDR3 runs to 11 residues. V gave up 0 bases and J gave up 3 bases, with 2 bases separating them. Germline CDR1 reads GTSNPN; CDR2 reads SVGIG (reference sequence).

The chain has TRBV5-5 and TRBJ2-7; D perhaps matches TRBD2 (7 bases). Between the trimmed V and J ends, which lost 3 bases and 2 bases, there was a span of 24 bases. CDR1 and CDR2 from the germline V gene are SGHKS and YYEKEE (reference sequence). The CDR3 contains 18 residues. CDR3 DNA: TGTGCCAGCAGCTCGGGGGACAACGGACTAGGCCCCACCTACGAGCAGTACTTC. Translating gives CASSSGDNGLGPTYEQYF.

This clonotype was counted at least ten times. The chain recombines TRBV5-4 with TRBJ2-5, with D perhaps assigned TRBD1 or TRBD2 (5 bases each). The CDR3 length is 12 residues. V shed 3 bases and J shed 3 bases, with 6 bases lying between them. Per the germline V gene, CDR1 is SGHNT and CDR2 is YYREEE (reference sequence). CDR3 loop: CASSWDEETQYF. The CDR3 nucleotides read TGTGCCAGCAGCTGGGACGAAGAGACCCAGTACTTC.